This entry concerns a single TCR beta chain. Its cognate antigen is unknown. At a deep level, the assay was run. The protocol was immunoSEQ multiplex PCR, while the TCRdb copy is restricted to in-frame clones and leaves out a portion. In the table there are over a million clones, roughly 96% of which are singletons. The data belong to a study of shared clonotypes between healthy human individuals. Study in general: The study enrolled two women and three men aged 18 to 49.

This CDR3 has 17 amino acids. Germline assignment: CDR1 SGHRS and CDR2 YFSETQ. The V and J ends lost 4 bases and 0 bases, in that order; junction bases with no gene match: 12. Study-level points and caveats: A reduction in generation probabilities was seen for non-shared clonotypes relative to those shared by all four donors. Memory subsets had estimated richness that was generally smaller than that of naive subsets.

Material for sequencing was naive CD4+ T cells sorted from blood. Specified subset: CD45RA+ positively selected. The chain employs TRBV5-1 and TRBJ2-5; 7 bases match TRBD1. This TCR was sampled from a man aged 25-45 years in good health. The CDR3 DNA reads TGCGCCAGCAGCAGATTATCAGGGACAGATTACCAAGAGACCCAGTACTTC. Translated: CASSRLSGTDYQETQYF. Looking up the rest from reference TRBV5-1 and TRBJ2-5 gives the full variable domain: KAGVTQTPRYLIKTRGQQVTLSCSPISGHRSVSWYQQTPGQGLQFLFEYFSETQRNKGNFPGRFSGRQFSNSRSEMNVSTLELGDSALYLCASSRLSGTDYQETQYFGPGTRLLVL.